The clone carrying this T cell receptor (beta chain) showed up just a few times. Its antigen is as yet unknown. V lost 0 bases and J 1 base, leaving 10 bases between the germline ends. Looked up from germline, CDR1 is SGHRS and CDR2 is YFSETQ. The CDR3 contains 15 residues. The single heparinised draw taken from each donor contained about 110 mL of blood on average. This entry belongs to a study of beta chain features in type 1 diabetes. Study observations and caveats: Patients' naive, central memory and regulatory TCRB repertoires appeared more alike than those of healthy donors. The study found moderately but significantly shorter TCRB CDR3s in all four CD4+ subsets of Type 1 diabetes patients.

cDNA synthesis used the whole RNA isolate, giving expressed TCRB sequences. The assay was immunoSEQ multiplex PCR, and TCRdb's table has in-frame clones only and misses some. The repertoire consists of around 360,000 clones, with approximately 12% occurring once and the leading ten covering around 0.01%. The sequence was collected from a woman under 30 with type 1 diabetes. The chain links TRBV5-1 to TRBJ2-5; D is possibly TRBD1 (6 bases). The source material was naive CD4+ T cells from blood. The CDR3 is CASSLAGTSQETQYF. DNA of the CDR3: TGCGCCAGCAGCTTGGCCGGGACATCCCAAGAGACCCAGTACTTC.